The 25 T cell receptor beta chains below were found in one sample sequenced in a study of blood T cell repertoires in COVID-19. Profiling relied on immunoSEQ multiplex PCR, and the TCRdb table lists in-frame clones only, not all of them. The sample lists some 160,000 clones, 65% to 85% occurring once. Sequenced: peripheral blood. All receptors come from a woman in her 70s who had recovered from COVID-19.

This sequence joins TRBV19 and TRBJ2-6; 11 bases are a match to TRBD1. CDR3 length equals 16 residues. Trimming took 4 bases from V and 12 from J; bases not matched to a gene: 11. Germline V gives CDR1 LNHDA, CDR2 SQIVND (reference sequence). The CDR3 reads CASSTRTGGPRGVLTF. CDR3 bases: TGTGCCAGTAGTACTCGGACAGGGGGCCCGAGAGGCGTCCTGACTTTC.

The J gene is TRBJ2-1, the V gene TRBV7-2; TRBD1 matches 9 bases. The junction had 7 bases not matched to a gene; V was cut back by 0 bases and J by 7 bases. This CDR3 is 16 amino acids long. CDR1 and CDR2 from the germline V gene are SGHTA and FQGNSA. The CDR3 region has the DNA TGTGCCAGCAGCTTAGCAGGGACAGGGCCTTGGAATGAGCAGTTCTTC. This gives the protein CASSLAGTGPWNEQFF.

The chain has TRBV9 and TRBJ1-2; TRBD1 might be the D (6 bases). CDR3 length equals 16 residues. The germline V and J ends were trimmed by 3 bases and 3 bases, with 18 bases remaining between them. Germline-derived CDR1 and CDR2 are SGDLS and YYNGEE. In DNA, the CDR3 is TGTGCCAGCAGCGAAGAGGGGGTGACTCCCGACTATGGCTACACCTTC. It yields the protein CASSEEGVTPDYGYTF. The full variable domain, its missing parts supplied by reference TRBV9 and TRBJ1-2, is DSGVTQTPKHLITATGQRVTLRCSPRSGDLSVYWYQQSLDQGLQFLIQYYNGEERAKGNILERFSAQQFPDLHSELNLSSLELGDSALYFCASSEEGVTPDYGYTFGSGTRLTVV.

This chain connects TRBV15 to TRBJ2-3; 9 bases line up with TRBD1. Germline V gene lookup returns CDR1 LNHNV and CDR2 YYDKDF (reference sequence). The V gene end was trimmed by 3 bases and the J gene end by 2 bases; junction bases not matched to a gene: 9. The CDR3 contains 17 residues. The CDR3: CATSRGGGDRATDTQYF. The CDR3 coding sequence is TGTGCCACCAGCAGGGGTGGGGGGGACAGGGCCACAGATACGCAGTATTTT.

The chain has TRBV18 and TRBJ2-3; 7 nucleotides align to TRBD2. The CDR3 spans 16 residues. Germline lookup yields CDR1 KGHSH and CDR2 LQKENI. V lost 3 bases, J lost 4 bases, and 10 bases stayed unmatched. The CDR3 region has the DNA TGTGCCAGCTCACCCCCGGGGAGGGGCGCATCAGATACGCAGTATTTT. It is translated as CASSPPGRGASDTQYF.

The rearrangement uses TRBV19 and TRBJ1-2; 7 bases line up with TRBD1. CDR3 length: 14 residues. V shed 6 bases and J 3 bases; nucleotides not matched to a gene: 7. Germline V CDR1 and CDR2: LNHDA, SQIVND (reference sequence). The CDR3 bases are TGTGCCAGTAGCAAAACGACAGGGTACTATGGCTACACCTTC. Translated, it gives CASSKTTGYYGYTF.

J is TRBJ2-7 and V is TRBV11-2, with D perhaps matching TRBD2 (6 bases). Germline V gene data show CDR1 as SGHAT and CDR2 as FQNNGV. The CDR3 runs 15 residues. Trimming pared 5 bases from V and 6 bases from J, leaving 20 bases between. The CDR3 bases are TGTGCCAGCAGCACGGGGATAGGCGGGACTGTCGAGCAGTACTTC. Encoded protein: CASSTGIGGTVEQYF.

The chain uses TRBV19 and TRBJ2-3; perhaps TRBD2 as D (5 bases). Germline CDR1 LNHDA, CDR2 SQIVND (reference sequence). This CDR3 region has 16 residues. Trimming shortened V by 1 base and J by 4 bases, and 15 bases separated the two germline ends. This chain's CDR3 is CASSIGATTRADTQYF. DNA of the CDR3: TGTGCCAGTAGTATAGGGGCGACTACCCGGGCAGATACGCAGTATTTT.

The chain joins TRBV10-1 to TRBJ2-1; 10 nucleotides align to TRBD2. The CDR3 loop spans 15 amino acids. Losses at the gene ends were 8 bases for V and 5 bases for J; bases not matched to a gene: 9. The germline CDR1 and CDR2 sequences are WNHNN and SYGVQD (reference sequence). CDR3 DNA: TGCGCCAGCCCAAGGGGGACTAGCGTAGACAATGAGCAGTTCTTC. It is translated as CASPRGTSVDNEQFF.

The J gene is TRBJ2-3, the V gene TRBV5-1, with TRBD1 as a possible D gene (5 bases). CDR3 length equals 11 residues. The V gene's germline CDR1 is SGHRS and CDR2 YFSETQ. V gave up 4 bases and J gave up 9 bases, with 9 bases separating them. This CDR3 is CASSADRTQYF. The CDR3 region has the DNA TGCGCCAGCAGCGCCGACAGAACGCAGTATTTT.

The chain employs TRBV27 and TRBJ1-3; D gene unclear. V was pared by 2 bases and J by 3 bases, with 17 bases between. This CDR3 has 17 amino acids. Germline CDR1 is MNHEY and CDR2 is SMNVEV (reference sequence). CDR3 residues: CASSLRARGEGGNTIYF. CDR3 coding DNA: TGTGCCAGCAGTTTACGGGCGCGCGGGGAGGGTGGAAACACCATATATTTT.

This chain links TRBV11-3 with TRBJ2-3; 7 bases are shared with TRBD1. Trimming at V came to 5 bases and at J to 2 bases, leaving 10 bases not matched to a gene. CDR1 and CDR2 from the germline V gene are SGHNT and YENEEA. The CDR3 covers 16 residues. CDR3 loop: CASSPGDRGATDTQYF. The CDR3 DNA follows: TGTGCCAGCAGCCCAGGGGACAGAGGCGCCACAGATACGCAGTATTTT. The full variable domain, its missing parts supplied by reference TRBV11-3 and TRBJ2-3, is EAGVVQSPRYKIIEKKQPVAFWCNPISGHNTLYWYLQNLGQGPELLIRYENEEAVDDSQLPKDRFSAERLKGVDSTLKIQPAELGDSAVYLCASSPGDRGATDTQYFGPGTRLTVL.

This chain's CDR3 is CASSRGTDSGAEAFF. The CDR3 DNA sequence: TGCGCCAGCAGCAGGGGGACAGACTCTGGGGCTGAAGCTTTCTTT. The chain recombines TRBV5-1 with TRBJ1-1, with 7 positions matching TRBD1. The CDR3 is 15 amino acids. CDR1 is SGHRS and CDR2 is YFSETQ in the germline V gene. Trimming took 4 bases from V and 6 from J; bases not matched to a gene: 12.

This chain links TRBV12-3 or TRBV12-4 with TRBJ1-3; D perhaps matches TRBD1 (5 bases). Trimming cost V 3 bases and J 2 bases, with 5 bases left between them. The CDR3 is made up of 13 amino acids. This CDR3 is CASSLGPGNTIYF. The CDR3 DNA follows: TGTGCCAGCAGTTTGGGGCCTGGAAACACCATATATTTT.

This clone was detected once. V and J are TRBV4-2 and TRBJ2-5, with 7 nucleotides matching TRBD2. Looked up from germline, CDR1 is LGHNA and CDR2 is YNFKEQ. The CDR3 sequence is 14 residues long. With V trimmed by 6 bases and J by 5 bases, 9 bases remained unmatched. The CDR3 bases are TGTGCCAGCAGTCGGGCGGGAGAGGGGGAGACCCAGTACTTC. Translating gives CASSRAGEGETQYF.

This chain links TRBV18 with TRBJ2-5; D remains ambiguous. The V gene's germline CDR1 is KGHSH and CDR2 LQKENI. V was cut by 3 bases and J by 1 base, with 6 bases left in between. This CDR3 region has 13 residues. The CDR3 DNA follows: TGTGCCAGCTCACCCCCTTTCCAAGAGACCCAGTACTTC. Its translation is CASSPPFQETQYF.

The V gene is TRBV7-6, the J gene TRBJ2-1; 12 bases map to TRBD2. The CDR3 spans 16 residues. The trim removed 0 bases at V and 9 bases at J, leaving 6 bases unmatched. The germline gives CDR1 SGHVS, CDR2 FNYEAQ. In DNA, the CDR3 is TGTGCCAGCAGCTTAGCGCATCTAGCGGGGGGGGGTGAGCAGTTCTTC. Translating it yields CASSLAHLAGGGEQFF.

The chain couples TRBV11-2 to TRBJ2-3; TRBD1 might be the D (6 bases). This CDR3 region has 11 residues. Germline CDR1 and CDR2: SGHAT and FQNNGV. Trimming removed 11 bases at V and 3 bases at J, with 9 bases between. This chain's CDR3 is CAGGGTDTQYF. CDR3 coding DNA: TGTGCCGGGGGCGGGACAGATACGCAGTATTTT. The whole variable domain, remainder taken from reference TRBV11-2 and TRBJ2-3, is EAGVAQSPRYKIIEKRQSVAFWCNPISGHATLYWYQQILGQGPKLLIQFQNNGVVDDSQLPKDRFSAERLKGVDSTLKIQPAKLEDSAVYLCAGGGTDTQYFGPGTRLTVL.

This chain links TRBV7-9 with TRBJ2-1, with D tentatively TRBD1 (7 bases). The germline V gene has CDR1 SEHNR and CDR2 FQNEAQ (reference sequence). V was clipped by 6 bases and J by 6 bases, with 18 bases between them. The CDR3 length is 15 residues. In nucleotides, the CDR3 is TGTGCCAGCAGACCCAGGGGGGTTGGAGGCAATGAGCAGTTCTTC. Protein product: CASRPRGVGGNEQFF.

V gene TRBV7-7 combines with J gene TRBJ2-1, with TRBD2 matching over 8 bases. V lost 0 bases, J lost 4 bases, and 5 bases stayed unmatched. From germline, CDR1 is SSHAT and CDR2 FNYEAQ (reference sequence). The CDR3 contains 16 residues. The CDR3 nucleotides read TGTGCCAGCAGCTTAGCGCCGGGGGGGGGATACAATGAGCAGTTCTTC. Translating it yields CASSLAPGGGYNEQFF.

The chain recombines TRBV5-8 with TRBJ2-7, with a tentative D call TRBD2 (5 bases). The V gene lost 3 bases and the J gene lost 9 bases, with 10 bases spanning the gap. The CDR3 covers 11 residues. CDR1 is SGHTS and CDR2 is YDEGEE in the germline V gene. This CDR3 reads CASSSEAGQYF. The CDR3 region has the DNA TGTGCCAGCAGCTCCGAGGCGGGGCAGTACTTC.

This chain joins TRBV7-3 and TRBJ1-1, with D possibly TRBD1 on 6 matching bases. Germline CDR1 and CDR2: SGHTA and FQGTGA. Trimming stripped 6 bases from V and 1 base from J, with 15 bases between. This CDR3 is built from 15 residues. The CDR3 sequence is CASRPPGGANTEAFF. CDR3 coding DNA: TGTGCCAGCAGACCCCCCGGGGGGGCGAACACTGAAGCTTTCTTT. The full variable domain, rest sourced from reference TRBV7-3 and TRBJ1-1, is GAGVSQTPSNKVTEKGKYVELRCDPISGHTALYWYRQSLGQGPEFLIYFQGTGAADDSGLPNDRFFAVRPEGSVSTLKIQRTERGDSAVYLCASRPPGGANTEAFFGQGTRLTVV.

V gene TRBV5-1 combines with J gene TRBJ2-3; weak D call: TRBD1 (6 bases). The V gene lost 6 bases and the J gene lost 2 bases, with 16 bases spanning the gap. The CDR3 consists of 15 residues. Germline V CDR1 and CDR2: SGHRS, YFSETQ. The CDR3 loop is CASTQGSGNTDTQYF. The CDR3 nucleotides are TGCGCCAGCACCCAGGGGAGTGGGAACACAGATACGCAGTATTTT.

The CDR3 DNA sequence: TGTGCCTGGAGTGTTGAACGGGGCAATGAGCAGTTCTTC. It yields the protein CAWSVERGNEQFF. This chain links TRBV30 with TRBJ2-1; tentatively, D is TRBD2 (5 bases). CDR3 length: 13 amino acids. The V end lost 0 bases, the J end lost 6 bases, and 9 bases lay between the germline ends. Germline V gene sequence: CDR1 GTSNPN, CDR2 SVGIG (reference sequence).

The rearrangement joins TRBV10-3 to TRBJ1-2; TRBD1 matches at 7 bases. There are 14 residues in the CDR3. The germline CDR1 and CDR2 sequences are ENHRY and SYGVKD. V lost 6 bases, J lost 3 bases, and 7 bases stayed unmatched. The DNA of the CDR3 is TGTGCCATCAGAGAAGGGGGCTGGGACTATGGCTACACCTTC. Translating gives CAIREGGWDYGYTF.